These 23 T cell receptor beta chains were all obtained from the same sample, sequenced in a study of graft-versus-host responses after intestinal transplantation. TCRdb keeps only in-frame clones here, not all; method: immunoSEQ multiplex PCR. The sample yields roughly 73,000 clones, around 86% seen once. The antigens for these receptors are not known. The material was unstimulated CD8+ T cells sorted from spleen or lymph node cells, obtained before transplant. These receptors were obtained from a human donor who was the organ donor for an intestinal transplant.

The sample holds a few counts of this clone. The chain links TRBV28 to TRBJ2-5, with 9 bases that match TRBD1. From germline, CDR1 is MDHEN and CDR2 SYDVKM. Trimming cost V 5 bases and J 5 bases; bases outside gene matches: 6. The CDR3 sequence is 14 residues long. The chain's CDR3 is CASSKGQGWETQYF. CDR3 in DNA: TGTGCCAGCAGTAAGGGACAGGGATGGGAGACCCAGTACTTC.

The gene calls are TRBV5-6 and TRBJ2-7; no clear D. The CDR3 extends over 13 amino acids. The V and J ends lost 2 bases and 5 bases respectively, with 11 bases between them. The germline gives CDR1 SGHDT, CDR2 YYEEEE. The CDR3 DNA is TGTGCCAGCAGCTTAGGTCTTTCCGACGAGCAGTACTTC. It yields the protein CASSLGLSDEQYF.

The genes are TRBV7-9 and TRBJ2-7; D might be TRBD1 or TRBD2, each matching 5 bases. This CDR3 comprises 12 residues. Germline CDR1 reads SEHNR; CDR2 reads FQNEAQ (reference sequence). V lost 5 bases, J lost 4 bases, and 9 bases lay in between. The CDR3 DNA is TGTGCCAGCAGCCGGGACGTTTACGAGCAGTACTTC. This sequence encodes CASSRDVYEQYF.

The V and J genes are TRBV7-6 and TRBJ1-2; 11 bases match TRBD1. Trimming removed 1 base from V and 7 bases from J; junction bases left unmatched: 2. Germline V gene lookup returns CDR1 SGHVS and CDR2 FNYEAQ. This CDR3 has 14 amino acids. CDR3 nucleotide sequence: TGTGCCAGCAGCTTAGGGACAGGGGGCAGTGGCTACACCTTC. It specifies CASSLGTGGSGYTF.

The chain links TRBV15 to TRBJ1-2; D gene ambiguous. Germline CDR1 and CDR2: LNHNV and YYDKDF (reference sequence). V lost 8 bases and J 6 bases, leaving 13 bases between the germline ends. The CDR3 runs to 12 residues. The CDR3 DNA is TGTGCCACCCCTGGTCCCAAGGATGGCTACACCTTC. Its protein is CATPGPKDGYTF.

This rearrangement joins TRBV7-9 to TRBJ2-5; D call uncertain. TRBJ2-7 matches the DNA end more closely, so the J call is doubtful. This CDR3 has 11 amino acids. The germline gives CDR1 SEHNR, CDR2 FQNEAQ (reference sequence). The CDR3 loop reads CASSVWSEQYF. CDR3 in DNA: TGTGCCAGCAGCGTTTGGAGCGAGCAGTACTTC.

The chain links TRBV4-1 to TRBJ2-7; 9 nucleotides match TRBD1. V gave up 4 bases and J gave up 2 bases; unmatched junction bases: 6. Germline V gene sequence: CDR1 MGHRA, CDR2 YSYEKL. This CDR3 has 15 amino acids. The CDR3 loop reads CASSLYGTGPYEQYF. CDR3 DNA: TGCGCCAGCAGCCTATACGGGACAGGGCCCTACGAGCAGTACTTC.

The chain has TRBV5-5 and TRBJ2-7; the D gene is possibly TRBD1 (7 bases). The CDR3 sequence is 15 residues long. Trimming cost V 4 bases and J 1 base, with 15 bases left between them. Germline assignment: CDR1 SGHKS and CDR2 YYEKEE (reference sequence). CDR3 coding DNA: TGTGCCAGCAGCGACGAGGAGGGACAGTCCTACGAGCAGTACTTC. Amino acid sequence: CASSDEEGQSYEQYF.

J is TRBJ1-3 and V is TRBV9, with 10 bases identical to TRBD1. CDR3 length: 16 residues. V dropped 3 bases and J dropped 4; count of bases not matched to a gene: 7. Germline V gene data show CDR1 as SGDLS and CDR2 as YYNGEE. CDR3 DNA sequence: TGTGCCAGCAGCGCAAGACAGGGGGCGCGGGGAAACACCATATATTTT. Protein: CASSARQGARGNTIYF.

The chain combines TRBV19 with TRBJ1-5; 7 bases are a match to TRBD1. The CDR3 loop spans 18 amino acids. Germline assignment: CDR1 LNHDA and CDR2 SQIVND (reference sequence). Losses at the gene ends were 2 bases for V and 3 bases for J; bases not matched to a gene: 13. The CDR3 loop is CASSIKTLDRVFNQPQHF. CDR3 in DNA: TGTGCCAGTAGTATAAAAACACTCGACAGGGTCTTCAATCAGCCCCAGCATTTT.

The CDR3 DNA is TGTGCCAGCAGTTTACCGGACAGAACCTACGAGCAGTACTTC. Translating gives CASSLPDRTYEQYF. This sequence joins TRBV28 and TRBJ2-7; D might be TRBD1 (6 bases). Germline CDR1 MDHEN, CDR2 SYDVKM. The V end was cut by 2 bases, the J end by 2 bases, with 10 bases between. The CDR3 has 14 amino acids. The full variable domain, completed using reference TRBV28 and TRBJ2-7, is DVKVTQSSRYLVKRTGEKVFLECVQDMDHENMFWYRQDPGLGLRLIYFSYDVKMKEKGDIPEGYSVSREKKERFSLILESASTNQTSMYLCASSLPDRTYEQYFGPGTRLTVT.

J is TRBJ1-2 and V is TRBV6-1, with D tentatively TRBD1 (6 bases). The ends were cut back, 6 bases at V and 4 bases at J, with 18 bases in the middle. The CDR3 length is 15 residues. In germline, CDR1 is MNHNS, CDR2 SASEGT. CDR3 nucleotides: TGTGCCAGCAGCGACAGGCACCGAAATATCTATGGCTACACCTTC. It codes for CASSDRHRNIYGYTF.

The chain recombines TRBV11-2 with TRBJ2-1, with D perhaps TRBD1 (6 bases). Trimming removed 4 bases from V and 6 bases from J, with 13 bases in between. Germline-derived CDR1 and CDR2 are SGHAT and FQNNGV. The length of the CDR3 is 14 residues. For the CDR3, the DNA is TGTGCCAGCAGCTCCTTGGACAGCTTCAATGAGCAGTTCTTC. Its protein is CASSSLDSFNEQFF. Full variable domain (outside the CDR3, taken from reference TRBV11-2 and TRBJ2-1): EAGVAQSPRYKIIEKRQSVAFWCNPISGHATLYWYQQILGQGPKLLIQFQNNGVVDDSQLPKDRFSAERLKGVDSTLKIQPAKLEDSAVYLCASSSLDSFNEQFFGPGTRLTVL.

J is TRBJ2-3 and V is TRBV30, with D possibly matching TRBD2 (7 bases). The CDR3 covers 14 residues. Germline V gives CDR1 GTSNPN, CDR2 SVGIG (reference sequence). The V end was cut by 0 bases, the J end by 6 bases, with 13 bases between. In DNA form, the CDR3 reads TGTGCCTGGAGTGTCGGTGGGGGGGCGGATACGCAGTATTTT. Amino acid sequence: CAWSVGGGADTQYF. The full variable domain, rest sourced from reference TRBV30 and TRBJ2-3, is SQTIHQWPATLVQPVGSPLSLECTVEGTSNPNLYWYRQAAGRGLQLLFYSVGIGQISSEVPQNLSASRPQDRQFILSSKKLLLSDSGFYLCAWSVGGGADTQYFGPGTRLTVL.

V is TRBV4-1 and J is TRBJ2-7, with D tentatively TRBD1 (6 bases). Per the germline V gene, CDR1 is MGHRA and CDR2 is YSYEKL. Trimming pared 4 bases from V and 0 bases from J, leaving 13 bases between. The CDR3 covers 15 residues. CDR3 in DNA: TGCGCCAGCAGCCCACGGACAGCCAGCTCCTACGAGCAGTACTTC. It yields the protein CASSPRTASSYEQYF.

The chain employs TRBV5-6 and TRBJ1-4, with 7 bases that match TRBD1. The CDR3 covers 14 residues. V lost 0 bases, J lost 8 bases, and 4 bases stayed unmatched. Germline-derived CDR1 and CDR2 are SGHDT and YYEEEE. The CDR3 loop is CASSLVGGGEKLFF. The CDR3 DNA sequence: TGTGCCAGCAGCTTGGTGGGAGGGGGCGAAAAACTGTTTTTT.

The gene calls are TRBV5-1 and TRBJ2-1, with 8 bases aligning to TRBD2. The CDR3 runs to 14 residues. Per germline, CDR1 SGHRS and CDR2 YFSETQ. V was clipped by 5 bases and J by 7 bases; unmatched bases: 8. The DNA for the CDR3 is TGCGCCAGCAGTGTTAGCGGGGATGAAAATGAGCAGTTCTTC. This translates into CASSVSGDENEQFF.

The V call is TRBV7-9, the J call TRBJ2-6, with D unresolved. The CDR3 runs 12 residues. Germline V gene lookup returns CDR1 SEHNR and CDR2 FQNEAQ (reference sequence). Trimming pared 3 bases from V and 11 bases from J, leaving 8 bases between. The CDR3 DNA sequence: TGTGCCAGCAGCTTTATTGGGGACGTCCTGACTTTC. This encodes CASSFIGDVLTF.

The rearrangement joins TRBV11-2 to TRBJ2-7; D is perhaps TRBD2 (6 bases). V gave up 4 bases and J gave up 3 bases, with 7 bases separating them. The germline gives CDR1 SGHAT, CDR2 FQNNGV. This CDR3 has 12 amino acids. The CDR3 spells CASSYGGYEQYF. Written as DNA, the CDR3 is TGTGCCAGCAGCTACGGGGGCTACGAGCAGTACTTC.

As regards this clone: The same CDR3 arises from other DNA sequences in this sample as well. The chain couples TRBV28 to TRBJ1-6; no clear D. The CDR3 is 16 amino acids. Trimming left V 3 bases short and J 0 bases short, with 9 bases between. CDR1 is MDHEN and CDR2 is SYDVKM in the germline V gene. The CDR3 DNA follows: TGTGCCAGCAGTTTCCACACGAGCTCCTATAATTCACCCCTCCACTTT. As protein: CASSFHTSSYNSPLHF.

For the CDR3, the DNA is TGTGCCAGTAGACCGGGACTAGACTACAATGAGCAGTTCTTC. Translation gives CASRPGLDYNEQFF. The J gene is TRBJ2-1, the V gene TRBV19; the match to TRBD2 covers 8 bases. The V segment lost 6 bases and the J segment 3 bases; nucleotides outside the gene matches: 4. CDR3 length equals 14 residues. Germline V gives CDR1 LNHDA, CDR2 SQIVND (reference sequence).

This rearrangement joins TRBV5-1 to TRBJ2-7, with D tentatively TRBD1 or TRBD2 (5 bases each). In germline, CDR1 is SGHRS, CDR2 YFSETQ. Deletions cut 5 bases from V and 4 bases from J, with 13 bases between. The CDR3 is made up of 13 amino acids. CDR3 region: CASSRDASYEQYF. The CDR3 DNA follows: TGCGCCAGCAGTAGGGACGCATCGTACGAGCAGTACTTC. Combining the CDR3 with reference TRBV5-1 and TRBJ2-7 gives the whole variable domain KAGVTQTPRYLIKTRGQQVTLSCSPISGHRSVSWYQQTPGQGLQFLFEYFSETQRNKGNFPGRFSGRQFSNSRSEMNVSTLELGDSALYLCASSRDASYEQYFGPGTRLTVT.

The genes are TRBV5-1 and TRBJ1-2; maybe TRBD1 (5 bases). The V end lost 5 bases, the J end lost 5 bases, and 19 bases lay between the germline ends. This CDR3 is built from 15 residues. Per germline, CDR1 SGHRS and CDR2 YFSETQ. This CDR3 reads CASSQSTDYNYGYTF. In nucleotides, the CDR3 is TGCGCCAGCAGTCAATCGACAGATTATAATTATGGCTACACCTTC.